Listed below are T cell receptor beta chains from one sample, sequenced in a study of OX40 agonist ivuxolimab in advanced cancers. Clones were read by immunoSEQ multiplex PCR, and TCRdb kept only the in-frame ones, dropping some. The table includes about 100,000 clones, around 89% detected once. Source: CD4+ or CD8+ T cells sorted from blood, taken in a trial of the OX40 agonist ivuxolimab. The source of these receptors is an adult with an advanced solid tumor such as melanoma, head and neck, liver or kidney cancer. CDR3s include the opening cysteine and the closing phenylalanine or tryptophan. Each record gives: D gene, CDR3 length, clone size, V gene, J gene, CDR3 protein, CDR3 DNA. The D gene is left open where the match is weak. Clone size, where shown, is once, few, many, or a class for clones that have expanded.

D: .; length: 14; size: .; V: TRBV4-1; J: TRBJ2-1; CDR3: CASSQATLYNEQFF; DNA: TGCGCCAGCAGCCAAGCGACACTCTACAATGAGCAGTTCTTC
D: TRBD2; length: 15; size: .; V: TRBV11-2; J: TRBJ2-3; CDR3: CASSLGRGGSVTQYF; DNA: TGTGCCAGCAGCTTAGGGCGGGGGGGCAGTGTTACGCAGTATTTT
D: .; length: 14; size: .; V: TRBV7-8; J: TRBJ2-5; CDR3: CASSRSRARETQYF; DNA: TGTGCCAGCAGCCGCTCCAGGGCCCGGGAGACCCAGTACTTC
D: TRBD1; length: 14; size: .; V: TRBV2; J: TRBJ2-3; CDR3: CASTTGVGTDTQYF; DNA: TGTGCCAGCACGACAGGGGTCGGAACAGATACGCAGTATTTT
D: .; length: 16; size: .; V: TRBV7-8; J: TRBJ2-2; CDR3: CASSSRATGNTGELFF; DNA: TGTGCCAGCAGCTCGCGAGCCACAGGGAACACCGGGGAGCTGTTTTTT
D: TRBD1; length: 17; size: .; V: TRBV30; J: TRBJ2-1; CDR3: CAWSKPAGGYNRDEQFF; DNA: TGTGCCTGGAGTAAACCAGCAGGGGGCTATAACCGGGATGAGCAGTTCTTC
D: .; length: 12; size: .; V: TRBV6-6; J: TRBJ1-4; CDR3: CASSRVDEKLFF; DNA: TGTGCCAGCAGCCGCGTCGATGAAAAACTGTTTTTT
D: .; length: 17; size: .; V: TRBV19; J: TRBJ2-7; CDR3: CASSPNPPGRGFYEQYF; DNA: TGTGCCAGTAGTCCCAACCCCCCTGGACGGGGATTTTACGAGCAGTACTTC
D: .; length: 14; size: .; V: TRBV2; J: TRBJ1-1; CDR3: CASLGRPFDAEAFF; DNA: TGTGCCAGCTTGGGCCGACCGTTTGACGCTGAAGCTTTCTTT
D: .; length: 15; size: .; V: TRBV30; J: TRBJ2-5; CDR3: CAWSDSGLSQETQYF; DNA: TGTGCCTGGAGCGATTCTGGACTATCCCAAGAGACCCAGTACTTC
D: .; length: 13; size: .; V: TRBV2; J: TRBJ1-2; CDR3: CASIRGSNYGYTF; DNA: TGTGCCAGCATCAGGGGTTCTAACTATGGCTACACCTTC
D: .; length: 14; size: .; V: TRBV21-1; J: TRBJ2-7; CDR3: CASSNRECSYEQYF; DNA: TGTGCCAGCAGCAACCGGGAGTGCTCCTACGAGCAGTACTTC
D: .; length: 14; size: .; V: TRBV4-1; J: TRBJ1-1; CDR3: CASSPVPQNTEAFF; DNA: TGCGCCAGCAGCCCTGTACCCCAGAACACTGAAGCTTTCTTT
D: .; length: 13; size: .; V: TRBV2; J: TRBJ2-7; CDR3: CASCSSPDYEQYF; DNA: TGTGCCAGCTGCTCGAGCCCGGATTACGAGCAGTACTTC
D: TRBD1; length: 15; size: .; V: TRBV2; J: TRBJ2-5; CDR3: CASTQQGAAGETQYF; DNA: TGTGCCAGCACCCAACAGGGGGCGGCCGGGGAGACCCAGTACTTC
D: .; length: 15; size: .; V: TRBV7-2; J: TRBJ2-7; CDR3: CASSLRIRGSYEQYF; DNA: TGTGCCAGCAGCTTAAGGATCAGGGGATCCTACGAGCAGTACTTC
D: .; length: 13; size: .; V: TRBV19; J: TRBJ1-2; CDR3: CASRAEATYGYTF; DNA: TGTGCCAGTAGGGCGGAGGCAACCTATGGCTACACCTTC
D: .; length: 14; size: .; V: TRBV5-4; J: TRBJ1-4; CDR3: CASRSTGSGEKLFF; DNA: TGTGCCAGCAGATCGACAGGCTCGGGTGAAAAACTGTTTTTT
D: TRBD2; length: 17; size: .; V: TRBV25-1; J: TRBJ2-1; CDR3: CASSGFFEGGAHNEQFF; DNA: TGTGCCAGCAGTGGCTTTTTTGAGGGAGGGGCCCACAATGAGCAGTTCTTC
D: .; length: 10; size: .; V: TRBV20-1; J: TRBJ2-5; CDR3: CSARQETQYF; DNA: TGCAGTGCTAGACAAGAGACCCAGTACTTC
D: TRBD1; length: 15; size: .; V: TRBV30; J: TRBJ2-2; CDR3: CAWSLDRGRSGELFF; DNA: TGTGCCTGGAGCCTGGACAGGGGGCGTTCCGGGGAGCTGTTTTTT
D: TRBD1; length: 13; size: .; V: TRBV6-5; J: TRBJ1-2; CDR3: CASTSGQGWGYTF; DNA: TGTGCCAGCACTAGCGGACAGGGCTGGGGCTACACCTTC
D: .; length: 15; size: .; V: TRBV5-4; J: TRBJ2-5; CDR3: CASSLVGSSSGTQYF; DNA: TGTGCCAGCAGCTTGGTTGGTAGTTCGTCGGGGACCCAGTACTTC
D: TRBD2; length: 15; size: .; V: TRBV5-6; J: TRBJ2-1; CDR3: CASSLGLAGNNEQFF; DNA: TGTGCCAGCAGCTTGGGGCTAGCGGGTAACAATGAGCAGTTCTTC
D: .; length: 15; size: .; V: TRBV7-2; J: TRBJ2-3; CDR3: CASSGQGSYRNTQYF; DNA: TGTGCCAGCAGCGGTCAGGGGTCCTACCGAAATACGCAGTATTTT
D: TRBD1; length: 15; size: .; V: TRBV11-1; J: TRBJ2-7; CDR3: CASSLNRGSSYEQYF; DNA: TGTGCCAGCAGCTTGAACAGGGGGTCCTCCTACGAGCAGTACTTC
D: .; length: 16; size: once; V: TRBV5-1; J: TRBJ2-5; CDR3: CASSGGRGLLGGTQYF; DNA: TGCGCCAGCAGTGGCGGCAGGGGCCTACTCGGGGGGACCCAGTACTTC
D: .; length: 12; size: .; V: TRBV7-2; J: TRBJ2-1; CDR3: CASSFNYNEQFF; DNA: TGTGCCAGCAGCTTTAATTACAATGAGCAGTTCTTC
D: .; length: 14; size: .; V: TRBV6-1; J: TRBJ2-2; CDR3: CASTLGANTGELFF; DNA: TGTGCCAGCACCCTCGGCGCGAACACCGGGGAGCTGTTTTTT